This T cell receptor beta chain was obtained from a study of blood T cell repertoires in COVID-19. Study background: Spain, Italy and the United States supplied samples that represented acute and convalescent COVID-19. In each case, the material was cDNA or gDNA derived from T cells, B-cell-depleted T cells, or PBMCs.

Data came from immunoSEQ multiplex PCR; TCRdb stores just in-frame clones and leaves some out. The top ten hold roughly 1.9% of the sample, which has about 400,000 clones, 70% to 90% seen once. The age range of participants was about 18 to 89 years, with residence in about 25 US areas. Participants' own reports of clinical history determined their cohort assignment. In germline, CDR1 is SEHNR, CDR2 FQNEAQ (reference sequence). CDR3 length equals 16 residues. V gave up 4 bases and J gave up 10 bases, with 26 bases separating them. The receptor comes from a young woman with acute COVID-19. The V call is TRBV7-9, the J call TRBJ2-7, with D maybe TRBD1 (6 bases). Input material: PBMCs or T cells enriched from blood (not recorded which). The chain's CDR3 is CASSSLPGHKNIIQYF. The DNA of the CDR3 is TGTGCCAGCAGCTCCCTTCCGGGACACAAAAACATAATACAGTACTTC.